Reported below is one T cell receptor (beta chain). Its antigen is unknown. CDR1 and CDR2 from the germline V gene are SGHRS and YFSETQ. J gave up 6 bases and V 7 bases, and 10 bases lay outside the gene matches. The CDR3 spans 15 residues. The source of the sample is a study of cytomegalovirus exposure and HLA in healthy donors. Using immunoSEQ multiplex PCR, the repertoire was profiled, and TCRdb retains in-frame clones only, with some absent. The sample consists of about 250,000 clones, about 90% of them appearing once. Study results and caveats: Rarity held for most TCR sequences, but there were some public TCRs that occurred in many donors. A few CMV-associated chains proved CMV antigen-specific in vitro. Reported results showed that the classifier diagnosed cytomegalovirus status with high specificity and sensitivity.

The donors were in the roughly 130-subject validation cohort, distinct from the roughly 700-subject first cohort. This sequence joins TRBV5-1 and TRBJ2-2; 9 bases line up with TRBD1. This sequence originates from a man younger than 30 in good health and CMV-seropositive. The sequenced sample consisted of PBMCs. The CDR3, as DNA: TGCGCCAGCGGCTCACAGGGGGCCCCAGCCGGGGAGCTGTTTTTT. As protein: CASGSQGAPAGELFF.